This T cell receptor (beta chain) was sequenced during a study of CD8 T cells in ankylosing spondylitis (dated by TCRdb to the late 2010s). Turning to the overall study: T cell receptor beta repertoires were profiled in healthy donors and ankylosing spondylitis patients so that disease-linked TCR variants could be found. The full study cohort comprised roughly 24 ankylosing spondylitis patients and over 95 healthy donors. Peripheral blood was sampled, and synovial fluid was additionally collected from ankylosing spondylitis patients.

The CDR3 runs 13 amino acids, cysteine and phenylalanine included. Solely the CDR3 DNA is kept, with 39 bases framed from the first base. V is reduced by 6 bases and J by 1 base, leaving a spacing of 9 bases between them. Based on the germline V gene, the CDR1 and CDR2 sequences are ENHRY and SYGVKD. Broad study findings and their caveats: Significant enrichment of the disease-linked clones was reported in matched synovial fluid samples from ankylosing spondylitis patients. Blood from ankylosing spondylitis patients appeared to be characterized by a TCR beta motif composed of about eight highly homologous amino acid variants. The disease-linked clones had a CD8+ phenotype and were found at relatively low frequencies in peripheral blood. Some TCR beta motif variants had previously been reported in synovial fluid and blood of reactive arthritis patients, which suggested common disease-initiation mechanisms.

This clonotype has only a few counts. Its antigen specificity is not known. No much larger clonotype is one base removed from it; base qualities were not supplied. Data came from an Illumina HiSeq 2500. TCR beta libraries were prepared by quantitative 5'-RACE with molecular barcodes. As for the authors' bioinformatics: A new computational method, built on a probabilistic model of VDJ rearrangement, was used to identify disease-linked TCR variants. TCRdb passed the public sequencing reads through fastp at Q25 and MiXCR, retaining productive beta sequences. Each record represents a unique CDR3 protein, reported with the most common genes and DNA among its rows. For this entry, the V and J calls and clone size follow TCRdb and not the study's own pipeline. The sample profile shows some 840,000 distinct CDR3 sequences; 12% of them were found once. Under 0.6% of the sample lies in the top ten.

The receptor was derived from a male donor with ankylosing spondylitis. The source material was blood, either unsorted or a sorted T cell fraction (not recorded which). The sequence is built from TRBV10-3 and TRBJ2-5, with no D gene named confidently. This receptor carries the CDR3 CAIRAVVQETQYF. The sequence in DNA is TGTGCCATCAGAGCAGTTGTCCAAGAGACCCAGTACTTC.